This TCR beta chain was sequenced during a study of immune heterogeneity within non-small cell lung tumors. Per germline, CDR1 KGHDR and CDR2 SFDVKD. The CDR3 has 14 amino acids. V lost 3 bases and J 3 bases, leaving 11 bases between the germline ends. Using 32 V and 13 J primers, multiplex PCR amplified TCR beta CDR3. TCRdb re-called the multiplex PCR reads with MiXCR, one entry per CDR3 protein. The top ten hold over 20% of the sample, which has 9,000 to 13,000 distinct CDR3 sequences, almost 30% seen once. As template, the study used bulk tumor genomic DNA at 550 to 700 ng per sample. Spaced far apart, several biopsies were taken from each primary tumor during surgery. Newly diagnosed with untreated non-small cell lung cancer, the patients underwent curative surgery. Ten or more counts support this clonotype.

V and J are TRBV24-1 and TRBJ2-7, with a possible D match to TRBD2 (6 bases). Sequenced input: lung tumor tissue. This receptor was obtained from a woman aged 45-60 years with non-small cell lung cancer. CDR3 sequence reads: CATSDGRGLYEQYF. In nucleotides, the CDR3 is TGTGCCACCAGTGATGGGCGGGGACTCTACGAGCAGTACTTC.